This TCR beta chain stems from a study of blood T cell repertoires in COVID-19. This clone appeared once. Using immunoSEQ multiplex PCR, the repertoire was profiled, and TCRdb retains in-frame clones only, with some absent. Seen here are 200,000 to 300,000 clones, around 88% observed once, and the top ten hold less than 4%. Study members were between 18 and 89 years old and lived in approximately 25 US regions. Cohort assignment relied on participant-reported clinical history. The V segment lost 2 bases and the J segment 8 bases; nucleotides outside the gene matches: 8. Germline CDR1 reads SGHAT; CDR2 reads FQNNGV. The CDR3 has 15 residues.

Sequencing used PBMCs or T cells enriched from blood (not recorded which). J is TRBJ1-4 and V is TRBV11-2; TRBD1 agrees at 7 bases. The sequence came from a woman between 40 and 50 years old with acute COVID-19. As DNA, the CDR3 is TGTGCCAGCAGCTTAACAGACAGGGCCCGGGAAAAACTGTTTTTT. The encoded protein is CASSLTDRAREKLFF.